These 8 T cell receptor beta chains were all obtained from the same sample, sequenced in a study of OX40 agonist ivuxolimab in advanced cancers. Assay used: immunoSEQ multiplex PCR; TCRdb lists only in-frame clones, some missing. There are 40,000 to 50,000 clones in the sample; more than 80% occur only once, and 15% lies in the top ten. Sequenced material: CD4+ or CD8+ T cells sorted from blood, taken in a trial of the OX40 agonist ivuxolimab. These receptors all stem from an adult with an advanced solid tumor such as melanoma, head and neck, liver or kidney cancer.

The V call is TRBV29-1, the J call TRBJ2-3; D perhaps matches TRBD2 (7 bases). In germline, CDR1 is SQVTM, CDR2 ANQGSEA. The CDR3 runs 13 residues. The V end lost 6 bases, the J end lost 6 bases, and 16 bases lay between the germline ends. The CDR3 bases are TGCAGCGTGGGGGGGGGCCCCTCTGATACGCAGTATTTT. As protein: CSVGGGPSDTQYF.

The gene calls are TRBV27 and TRBJ2-3; 11 positions agree with TRBD2. Germline V gene data show CDR1 as MNHEY and CDR2 as SMNVEV (reference sequence). This CDR3 is built from 16 residues. With V trimmed by 5 bases and J by 4 bases, 8 bases remained unmatched. The CDR3 nucleotides read TGTGCCAGCAGTGGCGGACTAGCGGGTAACGCAGATACGCAGTATTTT. This translates into CASSGGLAGNADTQYF.

This clone was recorded only once. The chain is built from TRBV29-1 and TRBJ1-1; D remains ambiguous. This CDR3 is built from 12 residues. Trimming stripped 6 bases from V and 6 bases from J, with 14 bases between. The germline CDR1 and CDR2 sequences are SQVTM and ANQGSEA. The CDR3 DNA reads TGCAGCGTGGGCCCACCGGAATCTGAAGCTTTCTTT. It is translated as CSVGPPESEAFF.

The chain joins TRBV4-1 to TRBJ1-2, with D possibly TRBD1 on 5 matching bases. The CDR3 covers 14 residues. V dropped 2 bases and J dropped 6 bases, with 13 bases sitting between them. Germline assignment: CDR1 MGHRA and CDR2 YSYEKL. The CDR3 protein is CASSQTPGTHGYTF. The CDR3 DNA reads as TGCGCCAGCAGCCAAACCCCAGGGACCCATGGCTACACCTTC.

Only one count was recorded for this clone. Written as DNA, the CDR3 is TGTGCCAGCCGGCCCGGATACGACTATGGCTACACCTTC. Translation: CASRPGYDYGYTF. This rearrangement joins TRBV6-1 to TRBJ1-2; D is undetermined. The CDR3 runs to 13 residues. Germline CDR1 is MNHNS and CDR2 is SASEGT. V lost 8 bases to trimming and J lost 3 bases, with 13 bases between them.

V usage is TRBV29-1 and J usage is TRBJ2-7, with TRBD1 identical over 7 bases. J lost 3 bases, V lost 5 bases, and 7 bases had no gene match. This CDR3 region has 13 residues. Germline V gene data show CDR1 as SQVTM and CDR2 as ANQGSEA. The CDR3 region is CSVLSGTVYEQYF. The CDR3 DNA is TGCAGCGTTCTTTCCGGGACAGTCTACGAGCAGTACTTC.

This chain uses TRBV13 with TRBJ1-3; D call uncertain. Germline assignment: CDR1 PRHDT and CDR2 FYEKMQ (reference sequence). This CDR3 is built from 13 residues. Trimming removed 2 bases from V and 4 bases from J, with 6 bases in between. The CDR3 DNA sequence: TGTGCCAGCAGCTTAAGAGGGGGAAACACCATATATTTT. Residues: CASSLRGGNTIYF.

The CDR3 DNA reads as TGTGCCAGCAGTTTATCGAACTCTATAGCGGGAGAGGTTGAGCAGTTCTTC. This translates into CASSLSNSIAGEVEQFF. The chain has TRBV27 and TRBJ2-1; 9 positions match TRBD2. V lost 0 bases, J lost 9 bases, and 12 bases stayed unmatched. Germline CDR1 MNHEY, CDR2 SMNVEV (reference sequence). The CDR3 length is 17 residues.